The sequence of this TCR beta chain was determined in a study of Ad26.COV2.S vaccination and SARS-CoV-2 variants (dated by TCRdb to the early 2020s). With respect to the entire study: Donors in the vaccine arm were drawn from COV1001, a multicentre, randomized, double-blind, placebo-controlled phase I-IIa trial testing Ad26.COV2.S in healthy adults. Ad26.COV2.S was administered intramuscularly at 5 x 10^10 or 1 x 10^11 viral particles, either as a single shot or as two shots given 56 days apart. TCRbeta repertoire sequencing was used to assess the specificity and breadth of SARS-CoV-2-reactive T cell receptors after Ad26.COV2.S vaccination. A total of 32 samples were included in the TCR-sequenced set, comprising roughly 19 Ad26.COV2.S vaccine recipients, 5 placebo recipients and 8 SARS-CoV-2 convalescent individuals. Participants in the trial were split at random into five groups of five each, receiving low-dose or high-dose Ad26.COV2.S once or twice, or else placebo on both occasions. Throughout the experiments and outcome assessment, investigators stayed blinded to trial group allocation. Study-wide conclusions, independent of this receptor: Compared with placebo recipients, Ad26.COV2.S recipients showed higher spike-specific TCR breadth (P = 0.0014). Vaccine and placebo recipients had similar non-spike TCR breadth, a finding consistent with the vaccine containing only spike. The study was not powered for comparison of responses between vaccine doses or regimens. After vaccination, spike-specific CD8+ and CD4+ T cell responses were reported to show substantial breadth. According to the authors, total T cell responses may have been underestimated by the TCR breadth and depth analyses.

The meaning of the sample's treatment or condition label: around 19 received Ad26.COV2.S at low or high dose, single or two shots; about 5 received placebo; per-sample allocation not given. Repertoires of vaccine and placebo recipients were sequenced from samples collected on day 63 after the first injection. In Cohort 1b, fewer than 30 adults aged 18-55 years were enrolled at a single site in Boston, USA, between 29 July and 7 August 2020. Ad26.COV2.S consisted of a replication-incompetent adenovirus type 26 vector by which a prefusion-stabilized SARS-CoV-2 spike protein from the original Wuhan strain was expressed. V and J are truncated by 3 bases and 4 bases respectively, leaving an intervening sequence of 16 bases. CDR1 and CDR2 are drawn from the germline V gene: ENHRY, SYGVKD. From the cysteine up to the phenylalanine, the CDR3 has a length of 15 residues. Just the 45-base CDR3 DNA is kept, in frame starting at base 1.

A word on this clone: What antigen it recognizes has not been identified. There are no base qualities to consult, and no much larger clone falls within one base.

TCRbeta CDR3 regions were sequenced with the immunoSEQ Assay. After extraction, genomic DNA underwent amplification by bias-controlled multiplex PCR, followed by high-throughput sequencing. The study's processing was this. To quantify the absolute abundance of every unique TCRbeta CDR3 region, sequences were collapsed and filtered. T cell fraction was estimated by normalizing TCRbeta template counts to usable DNA, with usable DNA measured through amplification of reference genes found in all nucleated cells. Repertoire TCRs were annotated as SARS-CoV-2-specific by exact matching of V gene, CDR3 amino acid sequence and J gene to a known reactive TCR set. The reference SARS-CoV-2 TCR set came from MIRA and was filtered for enrichment in COVID-19-positive ImmuneCODE repertoires, removing public or cross-reactive TCRs. Drawing on the MIRA antigens, annotated TCRs were analysed further at the level of specific ORF or position within ORF. Breadth was defined as the number of annotated unique rearrangements divided by the total number of unique productive rearrangements, and depth was defined as the summed frequency of the annotated unique rearrangements. Group comparisons of TCR breadth used two-sided Wilcoxon rank-sum tests. TCRdb retrieved this table from immuneACCESS and kept in-frame rearrangements only. Not all clones are present; in checked studies, unresolved V genes account for under half, and no reason is known for the remainder. Clone size and V and J calls were adopted from that table, with D and trimming inferred from the DNA. Within this sample are roughly 380,000 clones, with around 86% of them counted one time only. The ten most abundant clones make up around 3.5% of the sample.

The chain links TRBV10-3 with TRBJ2-7; a tentative D match to TRBD1 spans 5 bases. Source: peripheral blood, taken in a trial of Ad26.COV2.S vaccine versus placebo. This clonotype was obtained from a person aged 18-60 years who received the Ad26.COV2.S COVID-19 vaccine or a placebo. For the CDR3, the sequence is CAISDPAGLYYEQYF. In nucleotide form, the sequence is TGTGCCATCAGTGATCCGGCAGGGCTTTATTACGAGCAGTACTTC.